This is a list of T cell receptor beta chains from one sample in a study of control samples from healthy donors and cancer patients. Clones were read by immunoSEQ multiplex PCR, and TCRdb kept only the in-frame ones, dropping some. The profile covers approximately 72,000 clones, with about 91% appearing a single time and about 7.1% taken by the ten largest. The sequenced sample was blood. The receptors come from a middle-aged man in good health. CDR3s include the opening cysteine and the closing phenylalanine or tryptophan. D genes are given only for firm matches. Where a row states a size, it is once, few, many or the class of an expanded clone; other rows omit it.

clone size	D gene	J gene	V gene	CDR3 DNA	CDR3 protein
NA	NA	TRBJ2-7	TRBV27	TGTGCCAGCAGTTTGGTCAGGGGAGTCGAGCAGTACTTC	CASSLVRGVEQYF
NA	TRBD1	TRBJ1-1	TRBV5-1	TGCGCCAGCAGCTTTCAGGGGGCAGCTGAGGCTTTCTTT	CASSFQGAAEAFF
NA	NA	TRBJ1-5	TRBV2	TGTGCCAGCAGCGGGGGAATACCTCTAAATCAGCCCCAGCATTTT	CASSGGIPLNQPQHF
NA	NA	TRBJ1-1	TRBV4-1	TGCGCCAGCAGCCCCGGGCGGAGGAACACTGAAGCTTTCTTT	CASSPGRRNTEAFF
NA	NA	TRBJ2-2	TRBV7-9	TGTGCCAGCAGCTTACGCAGGGACAACACCGGGGAGCTGTTTTTT	CASSLRRDNTGELFF
NA	NA	TRBJ1-2	TRBV4-3	TGCGCCAGCAGCCAAGACAGCATTCTCTATGGCTACACCTTC	CASSQDSILYGYTF
once	TRBD1	TRBJ2-1	TRBV19	TGTGCCAGTAACCACGGGACAGGCAATGAGCAGTTCTTC	CASNHGTGNEQFF
NA	NA	TRBJ1-2	TRBV19	TGTGCCAGTAGTATCCCGGGACACTATAACTATGGCTACACCTTC	CASSIPGHYNYGYTF
NA	NA	TRBJ1-1	TRBV10-3	TGTGCCATCAGTCAGGAGAACACTGAAGCTTTCTTT	CAISQENTEAFF
NA	TRBD1	TRBJ2-1	TRBV6-1	TGTGCCAGCAGTGAAGTAGGGACAGTTCCCAACCGGGAGCAGTTCTTC	CASSEVGTVPNREQFF
NA	TRBD2	TRBJ2-5	TRBV5-6	TGTGCCAGCAGTACTCGGACTAGCGGAGGACAAGAGACCCAGTACTTC	CASSTRTSGGQETQYF
NA	TRBD1	TRBJ2-2	TRBV7-2	TGTGCCAGCAGCTTAGCTTACAGGGGGACCGGGGAGCTGTTTTTT	CASSLAYRGTGELFF
NA	TRBD1	TRBJ1-1	TRBV6-5	TGTGCCAGCAGTTTTCCGGGACAGTCTAAGACTGAAGCTTTCTTT	CASSFPGQSKTEAFF
NA	TRBD1	TRBJ2-2	TRBV7-6	TGTGCCAGCAACTCGGGACAGGGAAATACCGGGGAGCTGTTTTTT	CASNSGQGNTGELFF
NA	TRBD2	TRBJ2-3	TRBV11-3	TGTGCCAGCAGCTCGGTTAGCGGGGAGGACACAGATACGCAGTATTTT	CASSSVSGEDTDTQYF
few	NA	TRBJ1-2	TRBV5-1	TGCGCCAGCAGCCTGGCAAGAGGGCCCGACAACTATGGCTACACCTTC	CASSLARGPDNYGYTF
NA	NA	TRBJ2-1	TRBV3-1/TRBV3-2	TGTGCCAGCAGCGACTACAATGAGCAGTTCTTC	CASSDYNEQFF
NA	NA	TRBJ2-2	TRBV18	TGTGCCAGCTCACCACCAGGGGTAGCGAACACCGGGGAGCTGTTTTTT	CASSPPGVANTGELFF
NA	NA	TRBJ2-7	TRBV10-1	TGCGCCAGCAGTGAGGGACAAGGAGGCTACGAGCAGTACTTC	CASSEGQGGYEQYF
NA	NA	TRBJ2-5	TRBV24-1	TGTGCCACCACTCCGGGACCGGGAGCGACCCAGTACTTC	CATTPGPGATQYF
once	TRBD2	TRBJ2-1	TRBV7-2	TGTGCCAGCAGCCTCCAAGGGGCGGGGGGGCTGTTGTTCTTC	CASSLQGAGGLLFF
medium-sized	NA	TRBJ2-7	TRBV6-4	TGTGCCAGCAGTGAGACGGAAAGAACCTACGAGCAGTACTTC	CASSETERTYEQYF
NA	NA	TRBJ2-7	TRBV5-4	TGTGCCAGCAGGGTAGGCGGGGGCCCAAGCTCCTACGAGCAGTACTTC	CASRVGGGPSSYEQYF
NA	TRBD1	TRBJ2-5	TRBV3-1/TRBV3-2	TGTGCCAGCAGCCCGACAGGGGGCAAGGAGACCCAGTACTTC	CASSPTGGKETQYF
NA	NA	TRBJ1-1	TRBV5-1	TGCGCCAGCAGCTTGTGGGTGAACACTGAAGCTTTCTTT	CASSLWVNTEAFF
NA	TRBD1	TRBJ1-1	TRBV9	TGTGCCAGCAGGCTGACAGGGGGTAACACTGAAGCTTTCTTT	CASRLTGGNTEAFF
NA	TRBD2	TRBJ2-3	TRBV2	TGTGCCAGCAACCGCGGGGGGGCTAGCACAGATACGCAGTATTTT	CASNRGGASTDTQYF
NA	TRBD1	TRBJ2-7	TRBV29-1	TGCAGCGTCGTCCGGGACAGGGTGTACGAGCAGTACTTC	CSVVRDRVYEQYF
NA	NA	TRBJ2-2	TRBV3-1/TRBV3-2	TGTGCCGGCGGAGGGGGCACCGGGGAGCTGTTTTTT	CAGGGGTGELFF
NA	NA	TRBJ1-2	TRBV24-1	TGTGCCACCAGTGATCGCCCGGACAACTATGGCTACACCTTC	CATSDRPDNYGYTF
NA	TRBD2	TRBJ2-2	TRBV5-6	TGTGCCAGCGGGCTTCGGACTAGCTATATCACCGGGGAGCTGTTTTTT	CASGLRTSYITGELFF
NA	NA	TRBJ2-7	TRBV3-1/TRBV3-2	TGTGCCAGCAGCCCGATAGACAGGCCCAACGAGCAGTACTTC	CASSPIDRPNEQYF
NA	NA	TRBJ2-7	TRBV19	TGTGCCAGTAGCTCACAGAAAAAAGCCTACGAGCAGTACTTC	CASSSQKKAYEQYF
once	TRBD2	TRBJ2-7	TRBV3-1/TRBV3-2	TGTGCCAGCAGCCAGGGACTAGCGGGGCGCCTACTACTCAACGAGCAGTACTTC	CASSQGLAGRLLLNEQYF
NA	NA	TRBJ2-1	TRBV24-1	TGTGCCACCAGTGATTGGACCGGGGGAATCCTCGATGAGCAGTTCTTC	CATSDWTGGILDEQFF
NA	NA	TRBJ2-2	TRBV30	TGTGCCTGGAGTCGTGGCAGGGGTGCCGGGGAGCTGTTTTTT	CAWSRGRGAGELFF
NA	TRBD1	TRBJ1-2	TRBV10-3	TGTGCCACCCGCCGGGACAGGGACGGCTACACCTTC	CATRRDRDGYTF
NA	TRBD1	TRBJ1-6	TRBV11-2	TGTGCCAGCAGCCCCTGGGACAGGGGGAATTCACCCCTCCACTTT	CASSPWDRGNSPLHF
NA	NA	TRBJ2-4	TRBV5-1	TGCGCCAGCAGCTTGGAGGCTGGGATTGGCAAAAACATTCAGTACTTC	CASSLEAGIGKNIQYF
NA	NA	TRBJ1-1	TRBV11-3	TGTGCCAGCAGCTTAGTTTTGAACACTGAAGCTTTCTTT	CASSLVLNTEAFF
NA	NA	TRBJ1-1	TRBV4-1	TGCGCCAGCAGCAGTACGACAGCCAACACTGAAGCTTTCTTT	CASSSTTANTEAFF
NA	NA	TRBJ2-1	TRBV9	TGTGCCAGCAGCCCTTTGACTTTAGCGCTCCCCTTTGAGCAGTTCTTC	CASSPLTLALPFEQFF
NA	NA	TRBJ2-7	TRBV2	TGTGCCAGCAGCCCTTCCGGGACGGCAGGCGAGCAGTACTTC	CASSPSGTAGEQYF
NA	NA	TRBJ2-7	TRBV6-5	TGTGCCAGCAGTTACCCTGGCGGAACCTACGAGCAGTACTTC	CASSYPGGTYEQYF
NA	NA	TRBJ2-5	TRBV27	TGTGCCACCCGGGGTTCCAACCAAGAGACCCAGTACTTC	CATRGSNQETQYF
NA	TRBD2	TRBJ2-3	TRBV5-1	TGCGCCAGCAGCGGCGGGACTAGCGGGGCCAACACAGATACGCAGTATTTT	CASSGGTSGANTDTQYF
NA	TRBD2	TRBJ2-5	TRBV7-9	TGTGCCAGCAGCTTAGAGACGGGGGGGCCGAAGACCCAGTACTTC	CASSLETGGPKTQYF
NA	NA	TRBJ2-5	TRBV4-2	TGTGCCAGCAGTCATGGGGGTAGTTCAAAATACCAAGAGACCCAGTACTTC	CASSHGGSSKYQETQYF
once	NA	TRBJ1-2	TRBV5-4	TGTGCCAGCAGCTTGATAGCTAACTATGGCTACACCTTC	CASSLIANYGYTF
NA	TRBD1	TRBJ2-7	TRBV5-1	TGCGCCAGCAGCTTTGATAGGGGGCGACCGTACGAGCAGTACTTC	CASSFDRGRPYEQYF
NA	TRBD2	TRBJ2-1	TRBV3-1/TRBV3-2	TGTGCCAGCAGCCAATCGCGGGGGGGCTTCACCTACAATGAGCAGTTCTTC	CASSQSRGGFTYNEQFF
NA	NA	TRBJ2-1	TRBV29-1	TGCAGCGTTGATGCCAGGGGGGTTGACAATGAGCAGTTCTTC	CSVDARGVDNEQFF
NA	TRBD1	TRBJ1-5	TRBV7-9	TGTGCCAGCAGCCCTACAGGGGGCATACTTCAGCCCCAGCATTTT	CASSPTGGILQPQHF
NA	TRBD2	TRBJ2-7	TRBV9	TGTGCCAGCAGCGAGCGGGGGGAGTTCTACGAGCAGTACTTC	CASSERGEFYEQYF
NA	NA	TRBJ1-1	TRBV7-3	TGTGCCAGCAGCTTAACTGGGGGGAACACTGAAGCTTTCTTT	CASSLTGGNTEAFF